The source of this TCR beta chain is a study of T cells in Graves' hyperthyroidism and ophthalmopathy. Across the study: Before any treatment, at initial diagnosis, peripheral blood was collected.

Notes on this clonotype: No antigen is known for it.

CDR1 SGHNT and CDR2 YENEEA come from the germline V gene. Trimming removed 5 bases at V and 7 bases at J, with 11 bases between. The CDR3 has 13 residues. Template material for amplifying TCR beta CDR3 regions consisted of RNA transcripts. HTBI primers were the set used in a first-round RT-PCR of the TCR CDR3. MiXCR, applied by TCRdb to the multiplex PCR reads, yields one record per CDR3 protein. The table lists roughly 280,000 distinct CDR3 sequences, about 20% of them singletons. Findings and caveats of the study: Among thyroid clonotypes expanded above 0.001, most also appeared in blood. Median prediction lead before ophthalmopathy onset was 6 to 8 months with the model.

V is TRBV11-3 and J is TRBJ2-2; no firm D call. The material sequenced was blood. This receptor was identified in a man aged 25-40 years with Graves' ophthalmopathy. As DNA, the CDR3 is TGTGCCAGCAGCCCCCGGGTCAGCGGGGAGCTGTTTTTT. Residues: CASSPRVSGELFF.